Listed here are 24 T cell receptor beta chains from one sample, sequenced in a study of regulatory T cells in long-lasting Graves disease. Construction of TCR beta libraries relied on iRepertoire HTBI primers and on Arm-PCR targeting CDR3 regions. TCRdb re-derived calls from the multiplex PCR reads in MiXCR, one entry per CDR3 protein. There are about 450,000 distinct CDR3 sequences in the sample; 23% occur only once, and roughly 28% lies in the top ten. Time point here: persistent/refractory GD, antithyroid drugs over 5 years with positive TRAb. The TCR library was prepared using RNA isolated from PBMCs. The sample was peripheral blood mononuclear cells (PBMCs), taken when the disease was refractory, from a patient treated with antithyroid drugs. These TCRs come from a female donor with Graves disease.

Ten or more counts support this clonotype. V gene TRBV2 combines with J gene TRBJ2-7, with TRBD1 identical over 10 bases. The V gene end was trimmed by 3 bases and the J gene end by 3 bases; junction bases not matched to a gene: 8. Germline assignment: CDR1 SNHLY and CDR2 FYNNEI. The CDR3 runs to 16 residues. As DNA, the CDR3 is TGTGCCAGCAGTGAGGAGCAGGGACAGGGGAGCTACGAGCAGTACTTC. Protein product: CASSEEQGQGSYEQYF.

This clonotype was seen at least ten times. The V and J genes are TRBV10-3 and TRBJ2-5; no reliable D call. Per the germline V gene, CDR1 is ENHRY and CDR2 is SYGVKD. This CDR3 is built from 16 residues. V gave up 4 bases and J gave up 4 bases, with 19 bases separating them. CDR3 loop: CAISVVDSTIRETQYF. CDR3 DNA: TGTGCCATCAGTGTGGTAGATTCAACCATAAGAGAGACCCAGTACTTC.

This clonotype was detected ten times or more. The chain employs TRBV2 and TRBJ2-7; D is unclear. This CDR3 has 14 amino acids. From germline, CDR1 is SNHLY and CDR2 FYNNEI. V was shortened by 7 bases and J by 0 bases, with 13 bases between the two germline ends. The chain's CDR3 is CASISNKFSYEQYF. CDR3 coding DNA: TGTGCCAGCATCAGTAATAAGTTCTCCTACGAGCAGTACTTC.

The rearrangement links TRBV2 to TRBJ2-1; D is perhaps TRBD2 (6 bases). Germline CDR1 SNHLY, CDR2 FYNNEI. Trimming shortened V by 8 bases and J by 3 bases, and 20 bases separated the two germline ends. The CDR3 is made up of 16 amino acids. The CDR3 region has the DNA TGTGCCAGCGGGGGTAACCGGGACTGGAGCTACAATGAGCAGTTCTTC. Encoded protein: CASGGNRDWSYNEQFF. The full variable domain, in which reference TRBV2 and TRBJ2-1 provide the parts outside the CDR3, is EPEVTQTPSHQVTQMGQEVILRCVPISNHLYFYWYRQILGQKVEFLVSFYNNEISEKSEIFDDQFSVERPDGSNFTLKIRSTKLEDSAMYFCASGGNRDWSYNEQFFGPGTRLTVL.

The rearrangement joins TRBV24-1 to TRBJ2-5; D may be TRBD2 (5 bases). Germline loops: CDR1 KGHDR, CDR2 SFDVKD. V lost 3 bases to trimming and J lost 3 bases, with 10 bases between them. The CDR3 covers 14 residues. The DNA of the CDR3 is TGTGCCACCAGTGATCTAGCAAGGGAAGAGACCCAGTACTTC. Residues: CATSDLAREETQYF.

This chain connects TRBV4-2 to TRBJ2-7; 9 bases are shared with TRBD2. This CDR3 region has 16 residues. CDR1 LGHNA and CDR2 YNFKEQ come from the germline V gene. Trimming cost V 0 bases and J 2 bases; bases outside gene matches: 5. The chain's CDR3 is CASSQDGLAGPYEQYF. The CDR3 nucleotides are TGTGCCAGCAGCCAAGATGGGCTAGCGGGACCCTACGAGCAGTACTTC.

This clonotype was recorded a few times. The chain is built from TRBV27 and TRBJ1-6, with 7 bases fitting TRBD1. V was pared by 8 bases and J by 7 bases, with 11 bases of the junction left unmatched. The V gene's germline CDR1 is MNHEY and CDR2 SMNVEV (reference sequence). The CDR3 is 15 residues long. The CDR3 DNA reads TGTGCCAGCCAGAGCAAGGGGGCTGGGAATTCACCCCTCCACTTT. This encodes CASQSKGAGNSPLHF.

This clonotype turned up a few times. This CDR3 reads CSVGEASLYTQYF. The CDR3 DNA reads as TGCAGTGTTGGGGAGGCGTCCTTATATACGCAGTATTTT. The chain uses TRBV20-1 and TRBJ2-3; perhaps TRBD2 as D (6 bases). With 7 bases removed from V and 7 bases from J, the gap between germline ends came to 18 bases. Germline CDR1 is DFQATT and CDR2 is SNEGSKA (reference sequence). There are 13 residues in the CDR3.

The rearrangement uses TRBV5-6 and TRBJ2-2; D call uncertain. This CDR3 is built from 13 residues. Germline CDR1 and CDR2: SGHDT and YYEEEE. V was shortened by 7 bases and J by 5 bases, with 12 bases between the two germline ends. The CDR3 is CASGVGETGELFF. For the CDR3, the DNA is TGTGCCAGCGGCGTCGGAGAGACCGGGGAGCTGTTTTTT.

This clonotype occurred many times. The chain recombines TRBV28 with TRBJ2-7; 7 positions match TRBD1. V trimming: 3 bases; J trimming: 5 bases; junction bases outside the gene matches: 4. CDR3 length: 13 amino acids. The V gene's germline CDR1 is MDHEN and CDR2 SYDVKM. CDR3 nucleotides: TGTGCCAGCAGTTTGTCGACAGGGAACGAGCAGTACTTC. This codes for CASSLSTGNEQYF.

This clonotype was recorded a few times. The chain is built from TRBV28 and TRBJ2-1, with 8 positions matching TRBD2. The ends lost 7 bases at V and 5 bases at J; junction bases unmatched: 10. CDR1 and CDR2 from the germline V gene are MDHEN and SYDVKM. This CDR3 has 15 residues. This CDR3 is CASTVGGVGNNEQFF. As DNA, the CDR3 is TGTGCCAGCACCGTCGGGGGGGTCGGGAACAATGAGCAGTTCTTC. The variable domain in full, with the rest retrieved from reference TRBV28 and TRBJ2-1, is DVKVTQSSRYLVKRTGEKVFLECVQDMDHENMFWYRQDPGLGLRLIYFSYDVKMKEKGDIPEGYSVSREKKERFSLILESASTNQTSMYLCASTVGGVGNNEQFFGPGTRLTVL.

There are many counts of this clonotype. CDR3 amino acids: CASSDNVPGGPTDTQYF. As DNA, the CDR3 is TGTGCCAGCAGTGATAATGTCCCGGGAGGACCCACAGATACGCAGTATTTT. V gene TRBV2 combines with J gene TRBJ2-3; the match to TRBD2 covers 7 bases. The trim removed 3 bases at V and 2 bases at J, leaving 11 bases unmatched. There are 17 residues in the CDR3. Germline assignment: CDR1 SNHLY and CDR2 FYNNEI.

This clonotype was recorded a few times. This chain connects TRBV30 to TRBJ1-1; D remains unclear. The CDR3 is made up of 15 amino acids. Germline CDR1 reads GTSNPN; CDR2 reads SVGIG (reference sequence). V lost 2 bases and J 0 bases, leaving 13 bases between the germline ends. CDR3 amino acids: CAWSPLTNLNTEAFF. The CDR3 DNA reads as TGTGCCTGGAGTCCCCTGACAAACTTGAACACTGAAGCTTTCTTT.

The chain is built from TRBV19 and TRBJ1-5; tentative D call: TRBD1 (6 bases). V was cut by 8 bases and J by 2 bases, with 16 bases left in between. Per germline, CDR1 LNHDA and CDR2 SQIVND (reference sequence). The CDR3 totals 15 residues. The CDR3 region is CASGLNHRGNQPQHF. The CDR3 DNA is TGTGCCAGTGGCTTAAATCACAGGGGCAATCAGCCCCAGCATTTT. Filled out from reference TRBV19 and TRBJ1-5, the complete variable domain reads DGGITQSPKYLFRKEGQNVTLSCEQNLNHDAMYWYRQDPGQGLRLIYYSQIVNDFQKGDIAEGYSVSREKKESFPLTVTSAQKNPTAFYLCASGLNHRGNQPQHFGDGTRLSIL.

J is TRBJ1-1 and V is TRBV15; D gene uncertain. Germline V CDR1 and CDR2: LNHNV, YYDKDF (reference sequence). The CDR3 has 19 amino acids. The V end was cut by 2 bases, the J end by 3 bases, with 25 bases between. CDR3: CATSRKRRSERERDTEAFF. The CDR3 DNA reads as TGTGCCACCAGCAGAAAGAGGCGTTCGGAGAGGGAACGGGACACTGAAGCTTTCTTT.

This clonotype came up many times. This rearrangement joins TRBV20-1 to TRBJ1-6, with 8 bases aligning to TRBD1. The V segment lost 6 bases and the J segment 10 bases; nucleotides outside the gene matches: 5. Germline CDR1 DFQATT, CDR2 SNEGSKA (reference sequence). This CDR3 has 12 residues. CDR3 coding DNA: TGCAGTGCGCCCGACAGGGGCTCACCCCTCCACTTT. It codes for CSAPDRGSPLHF.

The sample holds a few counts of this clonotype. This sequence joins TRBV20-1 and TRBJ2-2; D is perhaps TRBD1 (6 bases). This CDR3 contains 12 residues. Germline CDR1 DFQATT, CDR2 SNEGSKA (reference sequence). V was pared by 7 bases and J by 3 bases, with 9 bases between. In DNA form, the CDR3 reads TGCAGTGGACAGGACTACACCGGGGAGCTGTTTTTT. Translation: CSGQDYTGELFF.

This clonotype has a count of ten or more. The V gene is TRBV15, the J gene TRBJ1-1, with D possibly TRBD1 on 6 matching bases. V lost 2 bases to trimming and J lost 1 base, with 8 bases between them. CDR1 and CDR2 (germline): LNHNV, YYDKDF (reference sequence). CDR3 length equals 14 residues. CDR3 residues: CATSRPGENTEAFF. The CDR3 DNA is TGTGCCACCAGCAGACCAGGGGAGAACACTGAAGCTTTCTTT.

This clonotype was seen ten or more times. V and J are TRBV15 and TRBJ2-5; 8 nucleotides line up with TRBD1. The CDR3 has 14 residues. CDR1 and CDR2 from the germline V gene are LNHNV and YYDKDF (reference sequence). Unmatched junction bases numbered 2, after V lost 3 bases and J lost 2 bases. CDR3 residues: CATSSGQGQETQYF. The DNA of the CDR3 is TGTGCCACCAGCAGTGGACAGGGACAAGAGACCCAGTACTTC.

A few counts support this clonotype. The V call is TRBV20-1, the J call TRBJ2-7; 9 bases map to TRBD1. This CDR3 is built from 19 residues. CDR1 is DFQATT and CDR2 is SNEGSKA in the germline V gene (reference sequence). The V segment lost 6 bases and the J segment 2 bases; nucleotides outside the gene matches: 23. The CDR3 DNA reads TGCAGTGCCCATACAAAACAATCCAGTCCCGGGACAGGGCCCTACGAGCAGTACTTC. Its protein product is CSAHTKQSSPGTGPYEQYF.

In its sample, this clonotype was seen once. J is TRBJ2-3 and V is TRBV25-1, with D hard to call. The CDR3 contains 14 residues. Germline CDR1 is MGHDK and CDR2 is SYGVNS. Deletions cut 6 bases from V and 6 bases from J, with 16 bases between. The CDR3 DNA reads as TGTGCCAGCAGAACCGGGCGCCTAGGGGATACGCAGTATTTT. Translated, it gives CASRTGRLGDTQYF.

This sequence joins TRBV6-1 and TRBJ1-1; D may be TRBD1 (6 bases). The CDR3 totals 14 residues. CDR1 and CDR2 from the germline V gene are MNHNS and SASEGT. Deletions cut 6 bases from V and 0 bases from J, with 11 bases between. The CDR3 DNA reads TGTGCCAGCAGGCAACAGGGCATGAACACTGAAGCTTTCTTT. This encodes CASRQQGMNTEAFF.

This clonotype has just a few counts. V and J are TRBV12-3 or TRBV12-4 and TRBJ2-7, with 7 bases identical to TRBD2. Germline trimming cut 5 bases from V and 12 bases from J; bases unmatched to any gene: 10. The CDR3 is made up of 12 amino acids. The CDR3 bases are TGTGCCAGCAGTCGAGGAGGGAGGGTTAGGTACTTC. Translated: CASSRGGRVRYF.

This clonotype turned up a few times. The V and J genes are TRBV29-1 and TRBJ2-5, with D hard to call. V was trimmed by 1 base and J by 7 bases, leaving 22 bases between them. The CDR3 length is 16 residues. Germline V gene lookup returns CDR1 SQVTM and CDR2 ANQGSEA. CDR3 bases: TGCAGCGTTGAAGCTAAGGCGAGCGCGTTCCGCGGGACCCAGTACTTC. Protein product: CSVEAKASAFRGTQYF.